Shown below are 31 T cell receptor beta chains from a single sample sequenced in a study of T cells after yellow fever vaccination (dated by TCRdb to the late 2010s). Library preparation was by 5' RACE. Reads for this sample came from an Illumina HiSeq 2500. Through fastp at Q25 and MiXCR, TCRdb rebuilt clones from the public reads, retaining in-frame beta chains. Rows with a matching CDR3 protein are joined into one entry that keeps the most common DNA and genes. The sample contains more than 250,000 distinct CDR3 sequences, around 7% of them found a single time. Jointly, the top ten make up 15% to 20% of the sample. This sample's treatment or condition label indicates: live attenuated yellow fever vaccine strain. This specimen was PBMCs, taken about 41 days after the first yellow fever vaccination. The receptors stem from a man younger than 35 who received the YFV17D yellow fever vaccine.

V gene TRBV12-3 or TRBV12-4 combines with J gene TRBJ1-2; D not certain. The CDR3 has 16 amino acids. Trimming took off 5 bases at V and 4 bases at J, with 20 bases between the two ends. CDR3 sequence: CASSPSWLAPLYGYTF. The CDR3 DNA reads TGTGCCAGCAGTCCCTCGTGGCTGGCACCCCTCTATGGCTACACCTTC.

The rearrangement links TRBV5-1 to TRBJ2-3, with 7 positions matching TRBD1. Looked up from germline, CDR1 is SGHRS and CDR2 is YFSETQ. This CDR3 comprises 16 residues. J lost 1 base, V lost 4 bases, and 9 bases had no gene match. For the CDR3, the DNA is TGCGCCAGCAGCCCGATTCCCGGGACAGGCACAGATACGCAGTATTTT. As protein: CASSPIPGTGTDTQYF.

At least ten counts were recorded for this clonotype. This rearrangement joins TRBV12-3 or TRBV12-4 to TRBJ2-1; D remains ambiguous. V was clipped by 4 bases and J by 7 bases, with 8 bases between them. This CDR3 is 12 amino acids long. The CDR3 coding sequence is TGTGCCAGCAGTTCGGACCGAAATGAGCAGTTCTTC. The encoded protein is CASSSDRNEQFF.

This clonotype was seen repeatedly, ten times or more. The genes are TRBV3-1 and TRBJ1-2; no firm D call. The CDR3 spans 14 residues. Germline V gene lookup returns CDR1 LGHDT and CDR2 YNNKEL (reference sequence). V lost 4 bases to trimming and J lost 8 bases, with 17 bases between them. The CDR3 nucleotides are TGTGCCAGCAGCCGAGGTCCCCTCCGCGTAGGCTACACCTTC. Translating gives CASSRGPLRVGYTF.

The gene calls are TRBV6-1 and TRBJ1-5; TRBD1 matches 7 bases. J lost 4 bases, V lost 6 bases, and 3 bases had no gene match. The CDR3 extends over 13 amino acids. The V gene's germline CDR1 is MNHNS and CDR2 SASEGT. The DNA of the CDR3 is TGTGCCAGCAGCACGGGACAGAATCAGCCCCAGCATTTT. Translated, it gives CASSTGQNQPQHF.

The V gene is TRBV4-3, the J gene TRBJ1-1, with D unclear. Germline-derived CDR1 and CDR2 are LGHNA and YSLEER. V lost 1 base, J lost 4 bases, and 10 bases lay in between. The CDR3 runs 14 residues. The CDR3 loop is CASSQVRVGTEAFF. In nucleotides, the CDR3 is TGCGCCAGCAGCCAAGTACGGGTGGGCACTGAAGCTTTCTTT.

This rearrangement joins TRBV6-1 to TRBJ1-5; TRBD1 agrees at 9 bases. With V trimmed by 8 bases and J by 7 bases, 9 bases remained unmatched. In germline, CDR1 is MNHNS, CDR2 SASEGT. The CDR3 extends over 14 amino acids. The CDR3 coding sequence is TGTGCCAGCCAAAAGGGGACAGGGTACCAGCCCCAGCATTTT. Translation gives CASQKGTGYQPQHF.

Only a few counts were recorded for this clonotype. The chain carries TRBV7-9 and TRBJ2-1; 9 bases agree with TRBD1. CDR3 size: 17 residues. Germline V lookup: CDR1 SEHNR, CDR2 FQNEAQ (reference sequence). V lost 4 bases to trimming and J lost 2 bases; unmatched junction nucleotides: 9. The chain's CDR3 is CASSSFYRQGAYNEQFF. The CDR3 coding sequence is TGTGCCAGCAGCTCCTTTTACCGACAGGGGGCCTACAATGAGCAGTTCTTC.

The chain recombines TRBV9 with TRBJ2-2, with D possibly matching TRBD1 (5 bases). Trimming pared 3 bases from V and 0 bases from J, leaving 9 bases between. There are 15 residues in the CDR3. CDR1 and CDR2 from the germline V gene are SGDLS and YYNGEE. For the CDR3, the DNA is TGTGCCAGCAGCGCGCAGGGTACGAACACCGGGGAGCTGTTTTTT. Amino acids: CASSAQGTNTGELFF.

This clonotype was counted only a few times. This rearrangement joins TRBV24-1 to TRBJ2-3; 9 bases match TRBD2. Germline V gives CDR1 KGHDR, CDR2 SFDVKD. The CDR3 is 17 residues long. V shed 3 bases, J shed 6 bases, and the junction held 12 bases outside the gene matches. The CDR3, as DNA: TGTGCCACCAGTGATACCGCAGCGGGGGGCCCTTCCGATACGCAGTATTTT. Translation gives CATSDTAAGGPSDTQYF.

The V call is TRBV12-3 or TRBV12-4, the J call TRBJ2-7; D unclear. The germline V and J ends were trimmed by 3 bases and 3 bases, with 9 bases remaining between them. The CDR3 covers 13 residues. As DNA, the CDR3 is TGTGCCAGCAGTTTGGGTGCATACTACGAGCAGTACGTC. Amino acids: CASSLGAYYEQYV.

The chain carries TRBV12-3 or TRBV12-4 and TRBJ2-1; 8 nucleotides agree with TRBD2. The CDR3 contains 17 residues. The V segment lost 8 bases and the J segment 6 bases; nucleotides outside the gene matches: 18. The CDR3 loop reads CASDGTPGSGGRNEQFF. In DNA form, the CDR3 reads TGTGCCAGCGACGGTACCCCTGGGAGCGGGGGTCGCAATGAGCAGTTCTTC.

This clonotype was observed a few times. The rearrangement uses TRBV5-4 and TRBJ1-1, with D unresolved. This CDR3 region has 12 residues. V dropped 0 bases and J dropped 11 bases, with 11 bases sitting between them. Germline V gene data show CDR1 as SGHNT and CDR2 as YYREEE (reference sequence). This CDR3 reads CASSLAAGGAFF. The CDR3 DNA reads TGTGCCAGCAGCTTGGCCGCGGGAGGGGCTTTCTTT.

This clonotype was counted between two and nine times. The rearrangement joins TRBV20-1 to TRBJ2-5; 8 bases align to TRBD2. There are 13 residues in the CDR3. Germline assignment: CDR1 DFQATT and CDR2 SNEGSKA (reference sequence). V shed 5 bases, J shed 5 bases, and the junction held 7 bases outside the gene matches. CDR3 nucleotides: TGCAGTGCTGATAGCGGGGCGGGGGAGACCCAGTACTTC. Translated: CSADSGAGETQYF.

This clonotype was seen more than once but under ten times. The genes are TRBV7-9 and TRBJ2-2, with D perhaps matching TRBD2 (6 bases). Trimming shortened V by 5 bases and J by 2 bases, and 15 bases separated the two germline ends. This CDR3 contains 16 residues. Germline V gene sequence: CDR1 SEHNR, CDR2 FQNEAQ (reference sequence). In DNA form, the CDR3 reads TGTGCCAGCAGCACGTGGGGACTGATCAACACCGGGGAGCTGTTTTTT. As protein: CASSTWGLINTGELFF.

This clonotype was counted only a few times. V is TRBV5-1 and J is TRBJ2-1; 7 positions agree with TRBD2. Germline lookup yields CDR1 SGHRS and CDR2 YFSETQ. This CDR3 region has 14 residues. V shed 9 bases and J 4 bases; nucleotides not matched to a gene: 10. CDR3 nucleotide sequence: TGCGCCACTGCTCCGGGGGGTTCTTACAATGAGCAGTTCTTC. It codes for CATAPGGSYNEQFF.

This clonotype was detected ten times or more. The rearrangement uses TRBV9 and TRBJ1-1; D is ambiguous. CDR1 is SGDLS, CDR2 YYNGEE, per germline. Trimming shortened V by 0 bases and J by 7 bases, and 10 bases separated the two germline ends. The CDR3 consists of 13 residues. CDR3 in DNA: TGTGCCAGCAGCGTAGCGCGGTTAGTTGAAGCTTTCTTT. This translates into CASSVARLVEAFF.

In nucleotides, the CDR3 is TGTGCCAGCAGCCTAGGCGCCGGGGGGCTATCCTACAATGAGCAGTTCTTC. Its protein is CASSLGAGGLSYNEQFF. This sequence joins TRBV7-3 and TRBJ2-1; TRBD2 is a possible D gene (7 bases). There are 17 residues in the CDR3. Trimming removed 5 bases at V and 1 base at J, with 18 bases between. CDR1 is SGHTA and CDR2 is FQGTGA in the germline V gene.

This clonotype has a count of ten or more. The chain recombines TRBV5-1 with TRBJ2-1; no clear D gene. In germline, CDR1 is SGHRS, CDR2 YFSETQ. V gave up 0 bases and J gave up 9 bases, with 13 bases separating them. The CDR3 is made up of 14 amino acids. Written as DNA, the CDR3 is TGCGCCAGCAGCTTGGATCTCCTAGGAAGTGAGCAGTTCTTC. Protein: CASSLDLLGSEQFF. Complete variable domain (other parts from reference TRBV5-1 and TRBJ2-1): KAGVTQTPRYLIKTRGQQVTLSCSPISGHRSVSWYQQTPGQGLQFLFEYFSETQRNKGNFPGRFSGRQFSNSRSEMNVSTLELGDSALYLCASSLDLLGSEQFFGPGTRLTVL.

The V call is TRBV20-1, the J call TRBJ2-5; D possibly uses TRBD1 or TRBD2 (5 bases each). The length of the CDR3 is 14 residues. The germline V gene has CDR1 DFQATT and CDR2 SNEGSKA (reference sequence). Between the trimmed V and J ends, which lost 7 bases and 10 bases, there was a span of 25 bases. The CDR3 loop reads CSGTKADPNGVQYF. CDR3 coding DNA: TGCAGTGGGACAAAGGCAGACCCCAACGGGGTCCAGTACTTC.

This clonotype appeared a few times. V and J are TRBV5-1 and TRBJ2-1; 11 nucleotides match TRBD2. CDR1 is SGHRS and CDR2 is YFSETQ in the germline V gene. The CDR3 loop spans 13 amino acids. The V gene end was trimmed by 4 bases and the J gene end by 10 bases; junction bases not matched to a gene: 4. The CDR3 region has the DNA TGCGCCAGCAGCCCGTGGACTAGCGGGGAGCAGTTCTTC. Its protein is CASSPWTSGEQFF.

DNA of the CDR3: TGTGCCAACATCAAAGATGGGGCCGGCCCAGATACGCAGTATTTT. Translated, it gives CANIKDGAGPDTQYF. This chain uses TRBV12-3 or TRBV12-4 with TRBJ2-3; perhaps TRBD1 as D (5 bases). Trimming pared 10 bases from V and 4 bases from J, leaving 21 bases between. The CDR3 contains 15 residues.

In its sample, this clonotype was seen a few times. V is TRBV30 and J is TRBJ2-7, with D possibly matching TRBD2 (6 bases). This CDR3 comprises 13 residues. CDR1 is GTSNPN and CDR2 is SVGIG in the germline V gene (reference sequence). Trimming shortened V by 5 bases and J by 4 bases, and 15 bases separated the two germline ends. The CDR3 here is CAWGGDRSYEQYF. The CDR3 nucleotides are TGTGCCTGGGGAGGGGATCGGAGTTACGAGCAGTACTTC.

The V call is TRBV12-3 or TRBV12-4, the J call TRBJ2-1; tentatively, D is TRBD1 or TRBD2 (6 bases each). V lost 3 bases and J lost 3, with 9 bases in between. CDR3 length: 14 residues. CDR3: CASSFRGLYNEQFF. DNA of the CDR3: TGTGCCAGCAGTTTTCGGGGGCTCTACAATGAGCAGTTCTTC.

The rearrangement joins TRBV11-2 to TRBJ2-7; a possible D gene is TRBD1 (6 bases). V lost 5 bases and J 9 bases, leaving 17 bases between the germline ends. The CDR3 is 13 amino acids. CDR1 and CDR2 from the germline V gene are SGHAT and FQNNGV. The CDR3 spells CASSQTEGVRQYF. CDR3 coding DNA: TGTGCCAGCAGCCAAACCGAGGGGGTTAGGCAGTACTTC.

This clonotype was counted between two and nine times. The rearrangement joins TRBV29-1 to TRBJ2-3; D is perhaps TRBD1 (5 bases). Germline V gene sequence: CDR1 SQVTM, CDR2 ANQGSEA. The CDR3 runs to 15 residues. V was pared by 5 bases and J by 2 bases, with 17 bases between. CDR3: CSVRREDTPTDTQYF. The CDR3 bases are TGCAGCGTTCGTCGTGAGGACACCCCCACAGATACGCAGTATTTT.

This clonotype has a count of ten or more. CDR3 sequence: CATSRAGTSRGETQYF. CDR3 coding DNA: TGTGCCACCAGCAGGGCCGGGACTAGCCGGGGGGAGACCCAGTACTTC. The chain couples TRBV15 to TRBJ2-5; 9 nucleotides agree with TRBD2. In germline, CDR1 is LNHNV, CDR2 YYDKDF (reference sequence). This CDR3 comprises 16 residues. V shed 3 bases, J shed 5 bases, and the junction held 10 bases outside the gene matches.

V usage is TRBV3-1 and J usage is TRBJ2-3; the match to TRBD2 covers 13 bases. Germline assignment: CDR1 LGHDT and CDR2 YNNKEL (reference sequence). J lost 0 bases, V lost 4 bases, and 10 bases had no gene match. The CDR3 runs 19 residues. CDR3 DNA sequence: TGTGCCAGCAGCCCAAAGGGACTAGCGGGGACCTCTAGCACAGATACGCAGTATTTT. Translation gives CASSPKGLAGTSSTDTQYF.

This clonotype appeared a few times. V usage is TRBV7-3 and J usage is TRBJ2-1; TRBD2 aligns across 7 bases. J gave up 9 bases and V 5 bases, and 13 bases lay outside the gene matches. Germline-derived CDR1 and CDR2 are SGHTA and FQGTGA. This CDR3 contains 15 residues. CDR3 sequence: CASSPRAAGVSEQFF. The DNA for the CDR3 is TGTGCCAGCAGCCCTAGGGCGGCGGGGGTAAGTGAGCAGTTCTTC. The full variable domain, completed using reference TRBV7-3 and TRBJ2-1, is GAGVSQTPSNKVTEKGKYVELRCDPISGHTALYWYRQSLGQGPEFLIYFQGTGAADDSGLPNDRFFAVRPEGSVSTLKIQRTERGDSAVYLCASSPRAAGVSEQFFGPGTRLTVL.

This clonotype was picked up a small number of times. V and J are TRBV6-1 and TRBJ1-5; 8 nucleotides align to TRBD1. The CDR3 consists of 15 residues. Germline loops: CDR1 MNHNS, CDR2 SASEGT. The ends lost 7 bases at V and 7 bases at J; junction bases unmatched: 12. The CDR3 sequence: CASTGRQGREQPQHF. The CDR3 bases are TGTGCCAGCACTGGACGACAGGGGAGGGAACAGCCCCAGCATTTT.

This clonotype has more than one count but fewer than ten. The chain joins TRBV6-5 to TRBJ2-2; D possibly corresponds to TRBD1 (6 bases). This CDR3 is built from 17 residues. Germline CDR1 is MNHEY and CDR2 is SVGAGI. V was shortened by 4 bases and J by 6 bases, with 21 bases between the two germline ends. The CDR3, as DNA: TGTGCCAGCAGTTTGGCTAGACAGACAGGTCCTGCCGGGGAGCTGTTTTTT. Translation gives CASSLARQTGPAGELFF.